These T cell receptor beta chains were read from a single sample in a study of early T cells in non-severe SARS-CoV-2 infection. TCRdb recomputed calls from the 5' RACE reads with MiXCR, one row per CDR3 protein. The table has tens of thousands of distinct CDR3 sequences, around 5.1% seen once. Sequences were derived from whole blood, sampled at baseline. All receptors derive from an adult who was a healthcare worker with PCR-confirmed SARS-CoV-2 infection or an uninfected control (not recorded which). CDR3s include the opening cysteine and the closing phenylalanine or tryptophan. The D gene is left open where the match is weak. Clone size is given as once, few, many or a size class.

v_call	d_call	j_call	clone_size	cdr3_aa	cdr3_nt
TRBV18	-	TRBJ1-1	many	CASHQGMNTEAFF	TGTGCCAGCCATCAGGGGATGAACACTGAAGCTTTCTTT
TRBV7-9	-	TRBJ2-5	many	CASSLVISAGQTQYF	TGTGCCAGCAGCTTAGTAATATCGGCTGGACAGACCCAGTACTTC
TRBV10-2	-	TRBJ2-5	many	CASSQYETQYF	TGCGCCAGCAGCCAGTATGAGACCCAGTACTTC
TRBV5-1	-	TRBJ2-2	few	CASSLMPGRQGTGELFF	TGCGCCAGCAGCTTGATGCCAGGTCGGCAGGGAACCGGGGAGCTGTTTTTT
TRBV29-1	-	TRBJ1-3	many	CSVTGHGNTIYF	TGCAGCGTTACAGGCCATGGAAACACCATATATTTT
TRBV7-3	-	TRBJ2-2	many	CASSPHWASGELFF	TGTGCCAGCAGCCCCCATTGGGCGAGCGGGGAGCTGTTTTTT
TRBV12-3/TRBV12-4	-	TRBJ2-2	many	CASNPRVTGELFF	TGTGCCAGCAACCCCAGGGTCACCGGGGAGCTGTTTTTT
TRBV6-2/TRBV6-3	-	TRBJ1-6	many	CASRSGGTPLHF	TGTGCCAGCAGATCCGGGGGGACACCCCTCCACTTT
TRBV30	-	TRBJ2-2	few	CAWLEGRFTGELFF	TGTGCCTGGCTGGAGGGCAGATTCACCGGGGAGCTGTTTTTT
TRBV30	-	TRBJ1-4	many	CAWMGGRLNEKLFF	TGTGCCTGGATGGGAGGGCGGCTTAATGAAAAACTGTTTTTT
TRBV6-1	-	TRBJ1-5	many	CASSPDPWGNQPQHF	TGTGCCAGCAGCCCAGACCCGTGGGGGAATCAGCCCCAGCATTTT
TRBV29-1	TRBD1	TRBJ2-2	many	CSVKGQSGGELFF	TGCAGCGTAAAGGGACAGTCTGGCGGGGAGCTGTTTTTT
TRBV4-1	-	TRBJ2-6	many	CASSTRSILSGANVLTF	TGCGCCAGCAGCACCAGGTCCATACTCTCTGGGGCCAACGTCCTGACTTTC
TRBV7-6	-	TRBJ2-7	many	CASSLAGGTPNEQYF	TGTGCCAGCAGCTTAGCGGGGGGAACTCCTAACGAGCAGTACTTC
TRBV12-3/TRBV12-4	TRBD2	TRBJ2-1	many	CASSIAGTRILNEQFF	TGTGCCAGCAGTATCGCCGGGACTAGGATCCTGAATGAGCAGTTCTTC
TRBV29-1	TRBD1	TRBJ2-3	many	CSAGQGPDTQYF	TGCAGCGCCGGACAGGGGCCAGATACGCAGTATTTT
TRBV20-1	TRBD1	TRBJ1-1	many	CSAPRQGGTEAFF	TGCAGTGCCCCCCGACAGGGTGGGACTGAAGCTTTCTTT
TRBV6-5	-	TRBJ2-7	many	CASSYSSPGTEQYF	TGTGCCAGCAGTTACTCGAGTCCCGGGACCGAGCAGTACTTC
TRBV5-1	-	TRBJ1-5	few	CASSLNWNQPQHF	TGCGCCAGCAGCTTGAACTGGAATCAGCCCCAGCATTTT
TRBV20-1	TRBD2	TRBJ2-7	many	CSARDRTSGSREQYF	TGCAGTGCTAGAGATAGGACTAGCGGGAGTCGGGAGCAGTACTTC
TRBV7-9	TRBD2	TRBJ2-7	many	CASGSRGVAGDEQYF	TGTGCCAGCGGTTCGAGAGGGGTAGCGGGAGACGAGCAGTACTTC
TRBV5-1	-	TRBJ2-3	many	CASSLTVDTDTQYF	TGCGCCAGCAGCCTGACAGTGGACACAGATACGCAGTATTTT
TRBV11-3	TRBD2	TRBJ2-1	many	CASSPSGGSYNEQFF	TGTGCCAGCAGCCCTAGCGGAGGATCCTACAATGAGCAGTTCTTC